Sequencing of this T cell receptor beta chain was carried out in a study of blood T cell repertoires in COVID-19. TCRdb's copy holds only in-frame clones and misses some; the assay was immunoSEQ multiplex PCR. Of some 12,000 clones listed, nearly 95% are singletons. The V gene lost 0 bases and the J gene lost 8 bases, with 9 bases spanning the gap. The CDR3 runs 13 residues. Germline V gives CDR1 SGHRS, CDR2 YFSETQ. The TCR sequence derives from a woman in her sixties or seventies with active COVID-19. Sequencing input: peripheral blood. V gene TRBV5-1 combines with J gene TRBJ2-1; D remains ambiguous. In DNA form, the CDR3 reads TGCGCCAGCAGCTTGGAAAATAGCTATGAGCAGTTCTTC. Its protein product is CASSLENSYEQFF.